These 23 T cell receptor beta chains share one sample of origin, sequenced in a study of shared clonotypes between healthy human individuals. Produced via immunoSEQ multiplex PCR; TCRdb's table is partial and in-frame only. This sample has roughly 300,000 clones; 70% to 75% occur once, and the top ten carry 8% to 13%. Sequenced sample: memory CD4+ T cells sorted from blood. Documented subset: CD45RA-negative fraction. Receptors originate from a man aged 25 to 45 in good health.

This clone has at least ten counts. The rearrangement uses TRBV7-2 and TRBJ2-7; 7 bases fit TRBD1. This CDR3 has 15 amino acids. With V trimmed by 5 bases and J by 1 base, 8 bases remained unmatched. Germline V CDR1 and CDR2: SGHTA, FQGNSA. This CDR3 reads CASSPSPGQSYEQYF. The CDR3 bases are TGTGCCAGCAGCCCGTCCCCGGGACAGTCCTACGAGCAGTACTTC.

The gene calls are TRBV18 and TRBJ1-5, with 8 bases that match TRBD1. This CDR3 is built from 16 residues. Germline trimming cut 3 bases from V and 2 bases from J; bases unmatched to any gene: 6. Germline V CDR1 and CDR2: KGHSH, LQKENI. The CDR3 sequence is CASSPTGGWGNQPQHF. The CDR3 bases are TGTGCCAGCTCACCCACAGGGGGTTGGGGCAATCAGCCCCAGCATTTT. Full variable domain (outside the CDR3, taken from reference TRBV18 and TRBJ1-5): NAGVMQNPRHLVRRRGQEARLRCSPMKGHSHVYWYRQLPEEGLKFMVYLQKENIIDESGMPKERFSAEFPKEGPSILRIQQVVRGDSAAYFCASSPTGGWGNQPQHFGDGTRLSIL.

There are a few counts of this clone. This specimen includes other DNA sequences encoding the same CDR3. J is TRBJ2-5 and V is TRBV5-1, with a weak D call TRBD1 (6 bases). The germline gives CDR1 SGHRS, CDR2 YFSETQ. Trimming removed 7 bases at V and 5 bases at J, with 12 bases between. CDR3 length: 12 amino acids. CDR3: CASSLRGETQYF. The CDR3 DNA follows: TGCGCCAGCTCCCTTAGGGGGGAGACCCAGTACTTC.

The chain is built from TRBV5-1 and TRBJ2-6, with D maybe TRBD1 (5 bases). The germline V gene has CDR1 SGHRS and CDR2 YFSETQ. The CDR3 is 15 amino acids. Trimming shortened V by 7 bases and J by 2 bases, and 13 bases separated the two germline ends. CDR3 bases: TGCGCCAGCCACCTGGGGCGAGCTGGGGCCAACGTCCTGACTTTC. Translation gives CASHLGRAGANVLTF. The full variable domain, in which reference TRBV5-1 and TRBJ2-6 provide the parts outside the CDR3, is KAGVTQTPRYLIKTRGQQVTLSCSPISGHRSVSWYQQTPGQGLQFLFEYFSETQRNKGNFPGRFSGRQFSNSRSEMNVSTLELGDSALYLCASHLGRAGANVLTFGAGSRLTVL.

This CDR3 reads CASSAVAGYNEQFF. The CDR3 bases are TGTGCCAGCAGCGCCGTCGCGGGATACAATGAGCAGTTCTTC. V is TRBV11-2 and J is TRBJ2-1, with a weak D call TRBD2 (6 bases). V lost 5 bases and J 4 bases, leaving 12 bases between the germline ends. Germline CDR1 is SGHAT and CDR2 is FQNNGV. CDR3 size: 14 residues.

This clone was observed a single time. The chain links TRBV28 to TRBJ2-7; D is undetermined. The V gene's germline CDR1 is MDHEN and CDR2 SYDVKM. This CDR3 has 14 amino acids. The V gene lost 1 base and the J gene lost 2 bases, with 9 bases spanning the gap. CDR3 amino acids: CASSLFLQTYEQYF. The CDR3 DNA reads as TGTGCCAGCAGTTTATTCCTCCAGACCTACGAGCAGTACTTC.

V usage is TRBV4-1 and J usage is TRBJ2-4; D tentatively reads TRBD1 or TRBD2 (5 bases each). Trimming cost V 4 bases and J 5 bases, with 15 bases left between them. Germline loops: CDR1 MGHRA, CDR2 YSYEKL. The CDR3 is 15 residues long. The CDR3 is CASSRYRGVENIQYF. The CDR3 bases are TGCGCCAGCAGCCGGTACCGAGGGGTGGAAAACATTCAGTACTTC.

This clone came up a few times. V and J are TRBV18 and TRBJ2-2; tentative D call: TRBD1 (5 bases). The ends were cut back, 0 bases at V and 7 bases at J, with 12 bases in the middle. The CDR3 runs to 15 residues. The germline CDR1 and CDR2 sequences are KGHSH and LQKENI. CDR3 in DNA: TGTGCCAGCTCACCACCGGCAGGGCTGAGCGGGGAGCTGTTTTTT. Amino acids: CASSPPAGLSGELFF.

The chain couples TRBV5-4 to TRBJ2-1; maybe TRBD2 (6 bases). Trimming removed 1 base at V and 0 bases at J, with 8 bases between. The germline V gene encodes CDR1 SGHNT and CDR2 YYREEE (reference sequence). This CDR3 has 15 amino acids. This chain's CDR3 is CASSLLGGSYNEQFF. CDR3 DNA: TGTGCCAGCAGCTTGCTCGGGGGCTCCTACAATGAGCAGTTCTTC.

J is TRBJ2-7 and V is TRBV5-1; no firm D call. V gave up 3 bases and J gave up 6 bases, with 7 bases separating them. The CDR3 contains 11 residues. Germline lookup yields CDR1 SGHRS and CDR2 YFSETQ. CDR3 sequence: CASSSLGEQYF. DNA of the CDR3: TGCGCCAGCAGCTCCTTAGGCGAGCAGTACTTC.

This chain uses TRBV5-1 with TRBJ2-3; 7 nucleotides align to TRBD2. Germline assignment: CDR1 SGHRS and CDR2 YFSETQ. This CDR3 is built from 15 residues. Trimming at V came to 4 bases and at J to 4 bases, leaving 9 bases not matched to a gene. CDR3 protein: CASSARTRTADTQYF. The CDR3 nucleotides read TGCGCCAGCAGCGCCCGGACTAGAACAGCAGATACGCAGTATTTT. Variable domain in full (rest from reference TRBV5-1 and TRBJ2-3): KAGVTQTPRYLIKTRGQQVTLSCSPISGHRSVSWYQQTPGQGLQFLFEYFSETQRNKGNFPGRFSGRQFSNSRSEMNVSTLELGDSALYLCASSARTRTADTQYFGPGTRLTVL.

The CDR3 bases are TGCGCCAGCAAGGTGGCTTACAATGAGCAGTTCTTC. Translated: CASKVAYNEQFF. This chain connects TRBV10-2 to TRBJ2-1, with D unresolved. CDR1 is WSHSY and CDR2 is SAAADI in the germline V gene. Trimming took 7 bases from V and 4 from J, leaving 8 bases between them. The CDR3 has 12 residues.

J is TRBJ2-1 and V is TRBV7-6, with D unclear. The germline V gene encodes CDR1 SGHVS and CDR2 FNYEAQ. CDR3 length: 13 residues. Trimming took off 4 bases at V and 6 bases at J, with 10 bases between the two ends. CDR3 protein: CASSSDRVNEQFF. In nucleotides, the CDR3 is TGTGCCAGCAGCTCCGACCGCGTCAATGAGCAGTTCTTC.

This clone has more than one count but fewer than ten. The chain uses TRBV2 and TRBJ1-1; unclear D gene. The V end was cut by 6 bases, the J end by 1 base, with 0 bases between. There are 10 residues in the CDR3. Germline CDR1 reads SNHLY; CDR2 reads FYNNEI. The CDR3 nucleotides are TGTGCCAGCAGGAACACTGAAGCTTTCTTT. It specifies CASRNTEAFF. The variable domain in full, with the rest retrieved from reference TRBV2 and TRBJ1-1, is EPEVTQTPSHQVTQMGQEVILRCVPISNHLYFYWYRQILGQKVEFLVSFYNNEISEKSEIFDDQFSVERPDGSNFTLKIRSTKLEDSAMYFCASRNTEAFFGQGTRLTVV.

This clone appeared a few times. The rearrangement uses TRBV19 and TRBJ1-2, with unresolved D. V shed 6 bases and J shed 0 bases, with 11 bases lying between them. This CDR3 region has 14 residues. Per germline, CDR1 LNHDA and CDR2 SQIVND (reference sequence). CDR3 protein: CASRPPGSNYGYTF. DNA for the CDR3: TGTGCCAGTAGACCCCCGGGGTCTAACTATGGCTACACCTTC.

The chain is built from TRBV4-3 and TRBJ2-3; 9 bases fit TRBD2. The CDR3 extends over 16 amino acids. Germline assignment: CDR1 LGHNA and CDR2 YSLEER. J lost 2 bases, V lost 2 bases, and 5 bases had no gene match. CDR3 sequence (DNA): TGCGCCAGCAGCCAATGGGCGGGAGGGTCCACAGATACGCAGTATTTT. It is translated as CASSQWAGGSTDTQYF.

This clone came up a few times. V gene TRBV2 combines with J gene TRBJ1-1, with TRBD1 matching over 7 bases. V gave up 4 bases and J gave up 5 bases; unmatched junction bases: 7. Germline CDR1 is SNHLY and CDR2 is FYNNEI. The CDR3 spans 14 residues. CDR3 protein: CASSGAQGTTEAFF. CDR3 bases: TGTGCCAGCAGTGGGGCACAGGGGACGACTGAAGCTTTCTTT.

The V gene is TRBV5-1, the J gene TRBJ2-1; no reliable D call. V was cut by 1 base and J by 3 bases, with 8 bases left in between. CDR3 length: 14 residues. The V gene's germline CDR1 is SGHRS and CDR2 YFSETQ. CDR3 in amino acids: CASSLQADYNEQFF. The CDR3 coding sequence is TGCGCCAGCAGCTTGCAAGCTGACTACAATGAGCAGTTCTTC.

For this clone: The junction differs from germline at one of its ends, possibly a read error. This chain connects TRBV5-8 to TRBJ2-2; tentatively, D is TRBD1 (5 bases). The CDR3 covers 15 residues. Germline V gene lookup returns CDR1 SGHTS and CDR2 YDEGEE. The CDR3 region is CASSERGEATRELFF. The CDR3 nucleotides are TGTGCCAGCAGCGAAAGGGGTGAGGCCACCCGGGAGCTGTTTTTT.

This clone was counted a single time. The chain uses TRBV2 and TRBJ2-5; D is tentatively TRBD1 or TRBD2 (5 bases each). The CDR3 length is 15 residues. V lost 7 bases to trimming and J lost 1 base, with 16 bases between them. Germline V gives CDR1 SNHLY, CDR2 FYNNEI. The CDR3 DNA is TGTGCCAGCACGAGGGGACGGACGTTCCAAGAGACCCAGTACTTC. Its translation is CASTRGRTFQETQYF.

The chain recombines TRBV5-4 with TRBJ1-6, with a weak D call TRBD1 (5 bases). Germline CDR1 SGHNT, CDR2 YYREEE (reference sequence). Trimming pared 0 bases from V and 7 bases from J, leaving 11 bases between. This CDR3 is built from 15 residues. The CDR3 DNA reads TGTGCCAGCAGCTTGGGGGGCTGGGGAAATTCACCCCTCCACTTT. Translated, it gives CASSLGGWGNSPLHF. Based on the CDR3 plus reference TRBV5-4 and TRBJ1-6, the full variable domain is ETGVTQSPTHLIKTRGQQVTLRCSSQSGHNTVSWYQQALGQGPQFIFQYYREEENGRGNFPPRFSGLQFPNYSSELNVNALELDDSALYLCASSLGGWGNSPLHFGNGTRLTVT.

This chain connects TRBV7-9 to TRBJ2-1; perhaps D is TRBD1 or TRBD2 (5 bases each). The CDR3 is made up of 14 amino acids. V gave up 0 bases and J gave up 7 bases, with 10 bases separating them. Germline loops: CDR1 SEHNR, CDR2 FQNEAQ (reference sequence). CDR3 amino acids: CASSLAGPGNEQFF. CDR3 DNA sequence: TGTGCCAGCAGCTTAGCGGGACCGGGAAATGAGCAGTTCTTC.

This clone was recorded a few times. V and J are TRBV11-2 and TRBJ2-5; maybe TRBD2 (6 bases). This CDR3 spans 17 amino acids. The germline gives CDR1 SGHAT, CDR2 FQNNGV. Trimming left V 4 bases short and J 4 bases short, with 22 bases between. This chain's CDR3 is CASSSPRGTRNRETQYF. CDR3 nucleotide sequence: TGTGCCAGCAGCTCGCCCCGGGGGACTCGGAATCGAGAGACCCAGTACTTC.